This TCR beta chain was recorded in a study of Ad26.COV2.S vaccination and SARS-CoV-2 variants. Here immunoSEQ multiplex PCR was the method, and the copy in TCRdb shows in-frame clones only, minus some. The sample lists approximately 480,000 clones, roughly 85% occurring once. The V and J ends lost 2 bases and 7 bases, in that order; junction bases with no gene match: 6. The CDR3 sequence is 15 residues long. Germline CDR1 is SGHDN and CDR2 is FVKESK. Documented treatment: roughly 20 received Ad26.COV2.S at low or high dose, single or two shots; several received placebo; per-sample allocation not given. Vaccine and placebo recipients were sampled on day 63 after the first injection.

The origin of this receptor is a person between 18 and 65 years old who received the Ad26.COV2.S COVID-19 vaccine or a placebo. The genes are TRBV14 and TRBJ2-2, with TRBD1 identical over 8 bases. Sequencing used peripheral blood, obtained in a trial of Ad26.COV2.S vaccine versus placebo. CDR3 in amino acids: CASSQMTGTGGELFF. The CDR3 DNA sequence: TGTGCCAGCAGCCAAATGACGGGGACAGGCGGGGAGCTGTTTTTT.